Following are 31 T cell receptor beta chains from one sample sequenced in a study of blood T cell repertoires in COVID-19 (dated by TCRdb to 2018 to 2020). Receptors were amplified or captured by the immunoSEQ multiplex PCR assay. The table was pulled from immuneACCESS by TCRdb, which kept in-frame rearrangements only. Such tables lose some clones; where checked, under half of the loss comes from unresolved V genes, and the rest has no known cause. The sample table holds some 42,000 clones, of which under 85% were seen once. 12% of the sample goes to the ten largest clones. Sequenced input: peripheral blood. These receptors all stem from a human donor in a cohort sampled during active COVID-19.

The chain uses TRBV27 and TRBJ1-3; 9 nucleotides align to TRBD1. CDR3 length: 14 amino acids. Germline loops: CDR1 MNHEY, CDR2 SMNVEV (reference sequence). V shed 6 bases and J 5 bases; nucleotides not matched to a gene: 5. The CDR3 nucleotides read TGTGCCAGCAGCCCGGGACAGGGAAGAAACACCATATATTTT. Translating it yields CASSPGQGRNTIYF.

In DNA form, the CDR3 reads TGTGCCATCAGGGGCGGGCCGGAATCACCCCTCCACTTT. Its protein is CAIRGGPESPLHF. The chain recombines TRBV10-3 with TRBJ1-6; D unclear. The V end lost 6 bases, the J end lost 10 bases, and 13 bases lay between the germline ends. Per germline, CDR1 ENHRY and CDR2 SYGVKD. The CDR3 runs to 13 residues.

This clone was seen only a few times. The chain links TRBV7-8 to TRBJ2-3, with unresolved D. The length of the CDR3 is 14 residues. In germline, CDR1 is SGHVS, CDR2 FQNEAQ. The V gene lost 1 base and the J gene lost 6 bases, with 11 bases spanning the gap. In DNA, the CDR3 is TGTGCCAGCAGCTTAGATCATAGCATGGATACGCAGTATTTT. Its protein product is CASSLDHSMDTQYF.

This clone turned up a few times. The V call is TRBV3-1 (or the pseudogene TRBV3-2), the J call TRBJ2-7; 8 bases map to TRBD1. Germline CDR1 and CDR2: LGHDT and YNNKEL (reference sequence). CDR3 length equals 16 residues. J gave up 3 bases and V 1 base, and 8 bases lay outside the gene matches. The CDR3 coding sequence is TGTGCCAGCAGCCAAGCATCGGGACAGGTGCTCTACGAGCAGTACTTC. Translated: CASSQASGQVLYEQYF.

The J gene is TRBJ1-6, the V gene TRBV5-1, with D hard to call. There are 13 residues in the CDR3. Between the trimmed V and J ends, which lost 0 bases and 6 bases, there was a span of 4 bases. The germline gives CDR1 SGHRS, CDR2 YFSETQ. This CDR3 reads CASSLVRNSPLHF. Here the CDR3 DNA reads TGCGCCAGCAGCTTGGTTCGTAATTCACCCCTCCACTTT.

V gene TRBV19 combines with J gene TRBJ1-2, with 9 bases identical to TRBD1. V lost 6 bases to trimming and J lost 4 bases; unmatched junction nucleotides: 9. This CDR3 is built from 15 residues. CDR1 LNHDA and CDR2 SQIVND come from the germline V gene (reference sequence). DNA for the CDR3: TGTGCCAGTAGGCACAGGGGGCCGGCAGGCTATGGCTACACCTTC. Its translation: CASRHRGPAGYGYTF.

The count of this clone is one. The chain employs TRBV5-1 and TRBJ1-4, with 7 positions matching TRBD1. After removal of 4 bases from V and 4 bases from J, the junction contained 7 bases not matched to a gene. The CDR3 runs to 15 residues. Germline lookup yields CDR1 SGHRS and CDR2 YFSETQ. CDR3 sequence reads: CASSTPTGLNEKLFF. DNA of the CDR3: TGCGCCAGCAGCACCCCGACAGGGCTTAATGAAAAACTGTTTTTT. Drawing the rest from reference TRBV5-1 and TRBJ1-4, the complete variable domain is KAGVTQTPRYLIKTRGQQVTLSCSPISGHRSVSWYQQTPGQGLQFLFEYFSETQRNKGNFPGRFSGRQFSNSRSEMNVSTLELGDSALYLCASSTPTGLNEKLFFGSGTQLSVL.

V is TRBV7-2 and J is TRBJ1-1, with a weak D call TRBD1 (5 bases). The CDR3 runs to 15 residues. Per the germline V gene, CDR1 is SGHTA and CDR2 is FQGNSA. V was trimmed by 4 bases and J by 1 base, leaving 13 bases between them. The CDR3 loop is CASSWQTVSNTEAFF. The CDR3 DNA reads as TGTGCCAGCAGCTGGCAGACAGTTTCGAACACTGAAGCTTTCTTT.

This chain uses TRBV6-5 with TRBJ2-7; 9 positions agree with TRBD1. The length of the CDR3 is 15 residues. V shed 5 bases, J shed 4 bases, and the junction held 9 bases outside the gene matches. Germline V CDR1 and CDR2: MNHEY, SVGAGI. CDR3 region: CASSKNPTGGYEQYF. CDR3 in DNA: TGTGCCAGCAGTAAGAACCCGACAGGGGGATACGAGCAGTACTTC.

This rearrangement joins TRBV28 to TRBJ2-6, with a weak D call TRBD2 (6 bases). The CDR3 runs 15 residues. The ends were cut back, 3 bases at V and 3 bases at J, with 9 bases in the middle. Germline V gives CDR1 MDHEN, CDR2 SYDVKM. The CDR3 loop is CASSLGGVGANVLTF. As DNA, the CDR3 is TGTGCCAGCAGTTTGGGGGGAGTTGGGGCCAACGTCCTGACTTTC. Supplemented by reference TRBV28 and TRBJ2-6, the full variable domain reads DVKVTQSSRYLVKRTGEKVFLECVQDMDHENMFWYRQDPGLGLRLIYFSYDVKMKEKGDIPEGYSVSREKKERFSLILESASTNQTSMYLCASSLGGVGANVLTFGAGSRLTVL.

The chain carries TRBV27 and TRBJ1-5, with a possible D match to TRBD1 (5 bases). Germline CDR1 MNHEY, CDR2 SMNVEV (reference sequence). V lost 3 bases and J 4 bases, leaving 13 bases between the germline ends. CDR3 length: 15 residues. CDR3 in amino acids: CASSFSLGGNQPQHF. In DNA, the CDR3 is TGTGCCAGCAGTTTCAGCTTGGGGGGGAATCAGCCCCAGCATTTT.

The chain recombines TRBV4-1 with TRBJ2-1; D might be TRBD1 (5 bases). Per the germline V gene, CDR1 is MGHRA and CDR2 is YSYEKL. V lost 4 bases and J lost 5, with 15 bases in between. This CDR3 is built from 15 residues. CDR3 residues: CASSPPGRANNEQFF. CDR3 nucleotide sequence: TGCGCCAGCAGCCCCCCAGGCAGGGCAAACAATGAGCAGTTCTTC.

This chain connects TRBV28 to TRBJ2-7; 15 nucleotides align to TRBD2. This CDR3 region has 19 residues. V trimming: 3 bases; J trimming: 0 bases; junction bases outside the gene matches: 9. Germline CDR1 and CDR2: MDHEN and SYDVKM. The CDR3 bases are TGTGCCAGCAGTTTCCCAGGACTAGCGGGGGGGGACCCCTCCTACGAGCAGTACTTC. Translation gives CASSFPGLAGGDPSYEQYF.

The chain joins TRBV2 to TRBJ2-5; 10 bases are shared with TRBD2. The germline V gene has CDR1 SNHLY and CDR2 FYNNEI. Trimming took 4 bases from V and 6 from J; bases not matched to a gene: 8. The CDR3 runs 15 residues. CDR3 nucleotide sequence: TGTGCCAGCAGTGGAGTAGCGGGGGGTGGGAAGACCCAGTACTTC. Protein sequence: CASSGVAGGGKTQYF.

This sequence joins TRBV18 and TRBJ2-7, with 9 bases identical to TRBD1. Germline lookup yields CDR1 KGHSH and CDR2 LQKENI. CDR3 size: 15 residues. Germline trimming cut 3 bases from V and 1 base from J; bases unmatched to any gene: 4. In DNA, the CDR3 is TGTGCCAGCTCACCGGGGACAGGGATATCCTACGAGCAGTACTTC. Protein product: CASSPGTGISYEQYF.

This chain uses TRBV9 with TRBJ2-2; D not resolved. Germline lookup yields CDR1 SGDLS and CDR2 YYNGEE. CDR3 length: 14 residues. V was trimmed by 1 base and J by 9 bases, leaving 13 bases between them. The CDR3 DNA reads TGTGCCAGCAGCGTACGCCCCGCGCCTCGGGAGCTGTTTTTT. Amino acids: CASSVRPAPRELFF.

The chain carries TRBV24-1 and TRBJ2-1; 9 positions agree with TRBD1. The CDR3 length is 18 residues. Looked up from germline, CDR1 is KGHDR and CDR2 is SFDVKD. V trimming: 1 base; J trimming: 0 bases; junction bases outside the gene matches: 6. The CDR3 DNA sequence: TGTGCCACCAGTGATTTCGGGGGACAGGGTCGCTCCTACAATGAGCAGTTCTTC. It codes for CATSDFGGQGRSYNEQFF.

The rearrangement links TRBV24-1 to TRBJ2-5; D is possibly TRBD2 (6 bases). V dropped 4 bases and J dropped 5 bases, with 16 bases sitting between them. The CDR3 contains 15 residues. CDR1 and CDR2 (germline): KGHDR, SFDVKD. CDR3 DNA: TGTGCCACCAGTGACCCACGGAGGGCCGACGAGACCCAGTACTTC. Its protein product is CATSDPRRADETQYF.

V and J are TRBV3-1 (or the pseudogene TRBV3-2) and TRBJ2-2, with D possibly matching TRBD2 (5 bases). The CDR3 is made up of 17 amino acids. Trimming shortened V by 0 bases and J by 2 bases, and 13 bases separated the two germline ends. Germline V gives CDR1 LGHDT, CDR2 YNNKEL (reference sequence). The CDR3 spells CASSQDDTGFNTGELFF. CDR3 in DNA: TGTGCCAGCAGCCAAGATGATACGGGGTTCAACACCGGGGAGCTGTTTTTT.

The V gene is TRBV27, the J gene TRBJ2-7; maybe TRBD2 (6 bases). Per germline, CDR1 MNHEY and CDR2 SMNVEV (reference sequence). The CDR3 extends over 13 amino acids. Trimming pared 0 bases from V and 5 bases from J, leaving 8 bases between. CDR3 in amino acids: CASSLSWGDEQYF. CDR3 DNA sequence: TGTGCCAGCAGTTTATCTTGGGGGGACGAGCAGTACTTC.

This clone showed up just once. This chain uses TRBV15 with TRBJ2-2; D remains unclear. V lost 0 bases, J lost 1 base, and 3 bases lay in between. The germline V gene encodes CDR1 LNHNV and CDR2 YYDKDF (reference sequence). The CDR3 spans 14 residues. The DNA of the CDR3 is TGTGCCACCAGCAGAGACAGGAACACCGGGGAGCTGTTTTTT. This codes for CATSRDRNTGELFF. The full variable domain, in which reference TRBV15 and TRBJ2-2 provide the parts outside the CDR3, is DAMVIQNPRYQVTQFGKPVTLSCSQTLNHNVMYWYQQKSSQAPKLLFHYYDKDFNNEADTPDNFQSRRPNTSFCFLDIRSPGLGDTAMYLCATSRDRNTGELFFGEGSRLTVL.

The chain carries TRBV24-1 and TRBJ2-1, with 8 positions matching TRBD2. The trim removed 5 bases at V and 4 bases at J, leaving 6 bases unmatched. Looked up from germline, CDR1 is KGHDR and CDR2 is SFDVKD. The length of the CDR3 is 15 residues. In DNA, the CDR3 is TGTGCCACCAGTGTCACCGGGACTAGTTACAATGAGCAGTTCTTC. Protein product: CATSVTGTSYNEQFF.

This clone has just a few counts. This sequence joins TRBV4-2 and TRBJ1-1; D ambiguous. The V end lost 7 bases, the J end lost 4 bases, and 16 bases lay between the germline ends. The CDR3 extends over 14 amino acids. Germline CDR1 is LGHNA and CDR2 is YNFKEQ. The CDR3 DNA reads as TGTGCCAGCACCCCTCAGACTTTGAGCACTGAAGCTTTCTTT. Its translation: CASTPQTLSTEAFF.

The chain joins TRBV7-2 to TRBJ2-1; 11 positions agree with TRBD1. The CDR3 consists of 16 residues. Germline V gene sequence: CDR1 SGHTA, CDR2 FQGNSA. Trimming removed 7 bases from V and 10 bases from J; junction bases left unmatched: 15. The CDR3 DNA is TGTGCCAGCAACTTTAGAGGGACAGGGGGGAGAGGGGAGCAGTTCTTC. It translates to CASNFRGTGGRGEQFF.

This chain connects TRBV5-6 to TRBJ2-7, with TRBD2 as a possible D gene (6 bases). With 4 bases removed from V and 7 bases from J, the gap between germline ends came to 12 bases. The V gene's germline CDR1 is SGHDT and CDR2 YYEEEE. The CDR3 runs 12 residues. The CDR3 is CASSRGTREQYF. The CDR3 region has the DNA TGTGCCAGCAGCCGCGGGACGCGGGAGCAGTACTTC.

The chain joins TRBV5-6 to TRBJ2-5; D is ambiguous. V dropped 0 bases and J dropped 0 bases, with 6 bases sitting between them. This CDR3 spans 14 amino acids. Germline CDR1 reads SGHDT; CDR2 reads YYEEEE. The CDR3 region has the DNA TGTGCCAGCAGCTTGGGGCAGGACCAAGAGACCCAGTACTTC. Amino acids: CASSLGQDQETQYF. Full variable domain (outside the CDR3, taken from reference TRBV5-6 and TRBJ2-5): DAGVTQSPTHLIKTRGQQVTLRCSPKSGHDTVSWYQQALGQGPQFIFQYYEEEERQRGNFPDRFSGHQFPNYSSELNVNALLLGDSALYLCASSLGQDQETQYFGPGTRLLVL.

This clone was observed a handful of times. The V gene is TRBV6-5, the J gene TRBJ2-7; 8 positions agree with TRBD2. Germline V lookup: CDR1 MNHEY, CDR2 SVGAGI. Losses at the gene ends were 5 bases for V and 3 bases for J; bases not matched to a gene: 9. CDR3 length equals 15 residues. The CDR3 coding sequence is TGTGCCAGCAGTCCCCAGTCCAGCGGGAGCTACGAGCAGTACTTC. Translating gives CASSPQSSGSYEQYF.

The chain links TRBV4-3 to TRBJ2-2; maybe TRBD1 (5 bases). CDR3 length equals 15 residues. Trimming stripped 4 bases from V and 1 base from J, with 10 bases between. The V gene's germline CDR1 is LGHNA and CDR2 YSLEER. The CDR3 loop reads CASSRQKENTGELFF. Written as DNA, the CDR3 is TGCGCCAGCAGCCGACAGAAGGAGAACACCGGGGAGCTGTTTTTT.

Only a few counts were recorded for this clone. The chain has TRBV18 and TRBJ1-5, with TRBD1 identical over 9 bases. J lost 1 base, V lost 2 bases, and 0 bases had no gene match. The germline V gene has CDR1 KGHSH and CDR2 LQKENI. The CDR3 contains 15 residues. As DNA, the CDR3 is TGTGCCAGCTCACCAGGGACAGGGAGCAATCAGCCCCAGCATTTT. It codes for CASSPGTGSNQPQHF.

The chain recombines TRBV28 with TRBJ2-7, with a weak D call TRBD1 (6 bases). CDR3 length: 16 residues. Trimming removed 2 bases from V and 0 bases from J, with 14 bases in between. Germline-derived CDR1 and CDR2 are MDHEN and SYDVKM. The CDR3 protein is CASSLKRTESSYEQYF. The CDR3 nucleotides are TGTGCCAGCAGTTTAAAGCGGACAGAAAGCTCCTACGAGCAGTACTTC.

The chain recombines TRBV3-1 (or the pseudogene TRBV3-2) with TRBJ1-5, with TRBD1 identical over 7 bases. V lost 1 base, J lost 7 bases, and 16 bases stayed unmatched. Germline V gene data show CDR1 as LGHDT and CDR2 as YNNKEL (reference sequence). CDR3 size: 18 residues. For the CDR3, the DNA is TGTGCCAGCAGCCAAGGCTTTGCTTGTCGGACAGGAGGGCAGCCCCAGCATTTT. The encoded protein is CASSQGFACRTGGQPQHF.